This passage covers 5 T cell receptor beta chains from one sample sequenced in a study of cytomegalovirus exposure and HLA in healthy donors. PCR used 60 Vbeta primers and 13 Jbeta primers. TCRdb's copy holds only in-frame clones and misses some; the assay was immunoSEQ multiplex PCR. The data contain 150,000 to 200,000 clones, around 74% of them singletons. Input material: PBMCs. These receptors all stem from a female donor in good health and CMV-seronegative.

The J gene is TRBJ1-1, the V gene TRBV11-2; D may be TRBD1 (6 bases). The germline V gene has CDR1 SGHAT and CDR2 FQNNGV. Trimming left V 10 bases short and J 2 bases short, with 14 bases between. The CDR3 runs 13 residues. CDR3 amino acids: CATQGFNNTEAFF. CDR3 bases: TGTGCCACCCAGGGGTTTAATAACACTGAAGCTTTCTTT.

This chain joins TRBV5-1 and TRBJ1-6; D gene uncertain. The ends were cut back, 4 bases at V and 1 base at J, with 18 bases in the middle. Per germline, CDR1 SGHRS and CDR2 YFSETQ. This CDR3 spans 18 amino acids. CDR3 sequence reads: CASSPGLSRGSYNSPLHF. Here the CDR3 DNA reads TGCGCCAGCAGCCCGGGCCTGTCAAGAGGGTCCTATAATTCACCCCTCCACTTT.

The chain has TRBV5-6 and TRBJ1-5; D possibly corresponds to TRBD1 (5 bases). Germline lookup yields CDR1 SGHDT and CDR2 YYEEEE. Between the trimmed V and J ends, which lost 0 bases and 1 base, there was a span of 11 bases. CDR3 length equals 16 residues. The chain's CDR3 is CASSLARGTSNQPQHF. The CDR3 bases are TGTGCCAGCAGCTTGGCTCGGGGGACCAGCAATCAGCCCCAGCATTTT.

Worth noting for this clone: The same CDR3 arises from other DNA sequences in this sample as well. The V call is TRBV30, the J call TRBJ2-2, with D perhaps matching TRBD1 (6 bases). CDR1 and CDR2 (germline): GTSNPN, SVGIG (reference sequence). This CDR3 has 14 residues. V shed 3 bases and J shed 6 bases, with 14 bases lying between them. Here the CDR3 reads CAWSTGRGSGELFF. CDR3 in DNA: TGTGCCTGGAGCACGGGTAGGGGGTCCGGGGAGCTGTTTTTT.

The chain is built from TRBV7-6 and TRBJ1-1; unclear D gene. Germline V CDR1 and CDR2: SGHVS, FNYEAQ. The CDR3 is 14 amino acids. The ends were cut back, 5 bases at V and 1 base at J, with 11 bases in the middle. CDR3 sequence (DNA): TGTGCCAGCAGCCTGTCTGGAGGGAACACTGAAGCTTTCTTT. Its protein is CASSLSGGNTEAFF.